Listed below are T cell receptor beta chains from one sample, sequenced in a study of blood T cell repertoires in COVID-19. Profiled with immunoSEQ multiplex PCR; TCRdb holds only in-frame clones, not every one. Here the sample spans approximately 240,000 clones, around 84% being singletons. Input material: peripheral blood. The origin of the receptors is a woman aged 55-69 years who had recovered from COVID-19. Both conserved end residues are part of each CDR3. The D gene is left open where the match is weak. For some rows the clone size is stated as once, few or many, or as a class when expanded; others skip it.

j_gene: TRBJ2-5
d_gene: TRBD1
v_gene: TRBV19
abundance: NA
CDR3aa: CASSTGQGAGETQYF
CDR3nt: TGTGCCAGTAGTACGGGACAGGGGGCAGGGGAGACCCAGTACTTC

j_gene: TRBJ2-7
d_gene: NA
v_gene: TRBV12-3/TRBV12-4
abundance: NA
CDR3aa: CASSLPGVDEQYF
CDR3nt: TGTGCCAGCAGTTTACCAGGGGTGGACGAGCAGTACTTC

j_gene: TRBJ1-1
d_gene: TRBD1
v_gene: TRBV30
abundance: NA
CDR3aa: CAWKERTGDEAFF
CDR3nt: TGTGCCTGGAAAGAACGGACAGGCGATGAAGCTTTCTTT

j_gene: TRBJ2-1
d_gene: TRBD2
v_gene: TRBV6-2/TRBV6-3
abundance: NA
CDR3aa: CASSHRRAGVHNEQFF
CDR3nt: TGTGCCAGCAGCCACCGCCGCGCGGGGGTGCACAATGAGCAGTTCTTC

j_gene: TRBJ1-2
d_gene: NA
v_gene: TRBV7-8
abundance: NA
CDR3aa: CASSLAAGTIYGYTF
CDR3nt: TGTGCCAGCAGCTTAGCGGCGGGGACTATCTATGGCTACACCTTC

j_gene: TRBJ1-5
d_gene: NA
v_gene: TRBV14
abundance: NA
CDR3aa: CASSQGPMQPQHF
CDR3nt: TGTGCCAGCAGCCAAGGTCCAATGCAGCCCCAGCATTTT

j_gene: TRBJ1-1
d_gene: NA
v_gene: TRBV19
abundance: few
CDR3aa: CASRSRGFTEAFF
CDR3nt: TGTGCCAGTAGATCTAGGGGATTCACTGAAGCTTTCTTT

j_gene: TRBJ1-2
d_gene: TRBD1
v_gene: TRBV6-1
abundance: few
CDR3aa: CASSEGTGNYGYTF
CDR3nt: TGTGCCAGCAGTGAAGGGACAGGAAACTATGGCTACACCTTC

j_gene: TRBJ1-1
d_gene: NA
v_gene: TRBV9
abundance: NA
CDR3aa: CASSVGGTEAFF
CDR3nt: TGTGCCAGCAGCGTCGGGGGGACTGAAGCTTTCTTT

j_gene: TRBJ2-5
d_gene: TRBD2
v_gene: TRBV6-2/TRBV6-3
abundance: once
CDR3aa: CASSSRGAGPRETQYF
CDR3nt: TGTGCCAGCAGTTCGCGGGGAGCGGGGCCCAGGGAGACCCAGTACTTC

j_gene: TRBJ1-1
d_gene: NA
v_gene: TRBV9
abundance: NA
CDR3aa: CASSTGTANTEAFF
CDR3nt: TGTGCCAGCAGCACAGGGACCGCGAACACTGAAGCTTTCTTT

j_gene: TRBJ2-6
d_gene: NA
v_gene: TRBV30
abundance: NA
CDR3aa: CASPAGSGANVLTF
CDR3nt: TGTGCCTCCCCGGCGGGCTCTGGGGCCAACGTCCTGACTTTC

j_gene: TRBJ1-3
d_gene: NA
v_gene: TRBV18
abundance: once
CDR3aa: CASSPAQGNTIYF
CDR3nt: TGTGCCAGCTCACCGGCCCAGGGAAACACCATATATTTT

j_gene: TRBJ2-7
d_gene: NA
v_gene: TRBV28
abundance: NA
CDR3aa: CASSLGGGYEQYF
CDR3nt: TGTGCCAGCAGTTTGGGGGGTGGCTACGAGCAGTACTTC

j_gene: TRBJ2-1
d_gene: NA
v_gene: TRBV3-1/TRBV3-2
abundance: NA
CDR3aa: CASSQGWDSFYNEQFF
CDR3nt: TGTGCCAGCAGCCAGGGTTGGGACTCATTCTACAATGAGCAGTTCTTC

j_gene: TRBJ2-5
d_gene: NA
v_gene: TRBV20-1
abundance: once
CDR3aa: CSGGVQETQYF
CDR3nt: TGCAGCGGCGGTGTACAAGAGACCCAGTACTTC

j_gene: TRBJ1-2
d_gene: TRBD1
v_gene: TRBV6-5
abundance: NA
CDR3aa: CASSLHRDSVVYGYTF
CDR3nt: TGTGCCAGCAGTTTACACCGGGACAGTGTCGTCTATGGCTACACCTTC

j_gene: TRBJ2-5
d_gene: TRBD2
v_gene: TRBV19
abundance: NA
CDR3aa: CASSIGRRGANQETQYF
CDR3nt: TGTGCCAGTAGTATAGGACGGCGGGGGGCAAACCAAGAGACCCAGTACTTC

j_gene: TRBJ2-3
d_gene: NA
v_gene: TRBV9
abundance: once
CDR3aa: CASRRGSTDTQYF
CDR3nt: TGTGCCAGCAGGCGGGGTAGCACAGATACGCAGTATTTT

j_gene: TRBJ1-2
d_gene: TRBD1
v_gene: TRBV3-1/TRBV3-2
abundance: NA
CDR3aa: CASSQAGTGDGNYGYTF
CDR3nt: TGTGCCAGCAGCCAAGCCGGGACAGGGGATGGAAACTATGGCTACACCTTC

j_gene: TRBJ1-3
d_gene: NA
v_gene: TRBV29-1
abundance: NA
CDR3aa: CSANGEGISGNTIYF
CDR3nt: TGCAGCGCAAATGGGGAGGGGATCTCTGGAAACACCATATATTTT

j_gene: TRBJ1-2
d_gene: NA
v_gene: TRBV7-9
abundance: NA
CDR3aa: CASSADTAIYGYTF
CDR3nt: TGTGCCAGCAGCGCCGACACCGCCATCTATGGCTACACCTTC

j_gene: TRBJ1-5
d_gene: NA
v_gene: TRBV15
abundance: NA
CDR3aa: CATSRQTGINQPQHF
CDR3nt: TGTGCCACCAGCCGTCAAACAGGGATAAATCAGCCCCAGCATTTT

j_gene: TRBJ1-2
d_gene: TRBD1
v_gene: TRBV5-1
abundance: NA
CDR3aa: CASSSGTGAFGYTF
CDR3nt: TGCGCCAGCAGTTCCGGGACAGGGGCCTTTGGCTACACCTTC

j_gene: TRBJ2-2
d_gene: TRBD1
v_gene: TRBV4-1
abundance: NA
CDR3aa: CASSSTGATNTGELFF
CDR3nt: TGCGCCAGCAGCTCCACAGGGGCTACGAACACCGGGGAGCTGTTTTTT

j_gene: TRBJ2-1
d_gene: TRBD2
v_gene: TRBV2
abundance: NA
CDR3aa: CASSGSGGTFNEQFF
CDR3nt: TGTGCCAGCAGCGGAAGCGGGGGGACGTTCAATGAGCAGTTCTTC

j_gene: TRBJ1-4
d_gene: TRBD1
v_gene: TRBV30
abundance: NA
CDR3aa: CAWGTGGNEKLFF
CDR3nt: TGTGCCTGGGGGACAGGCGGAAATGAAAAACTGTTTTTT

j_gene: TRBJ1-3
d_gene: TRBD1
v_gene: TRBV7-8
abundance: NA
CDR3aa: CASSPRQGFGNTIYF
CDR3nt: TGTGCCAGCAGCCCTAGACAGGGATTCGGAAACACCATATATTTT

j_gene: TRBJ2-7
d_gene: NA
v_gene: TRBV29-1
abundance: NA
CDR3aa: CSVKRGSDEQYF
CDR3nt: TGCAGCGTCAAAAGGGGAAGCGACGAGCAGTACTTC

j_gene: TRBJ2-7
d_gene: NA
v_gene: TRBV4-2
abundance: NA
CDR3aa: CASSQGLVSTYEQYF
CDR3nt: TGTGCCAGCAGCCAAGGACTAGTATCCACCTACGAGCAGTACTTC

j_gene: TRBJ2-5
d_gene: TRBD2
v_gene: TRBV9
abundance: NA
CDR3aa: CASSVGPSGEETQYF
CDR3nt: TGTGCCAGCAGCGTAGGGCCTAGCGGGGAAGAGACCCAGTACTTC

j_gene: TRBJ1-1
d_gene: NA
v_gene: TRBV6-5
abundance: NA
CDR3aa: CASSSAGRGGTEAFF
CDR3nt: TGTGCCAGCAGTTCCGCTGGGAGGGGGGGCACTGAAGCTTTCTTT

j_gene: TRBJ2-3
d_gene: NA
v_gene: TRBV10-1
abundance: NA
CDR3aa: CASSESGLDTQYF
CDR3nt: TGCGCCAGCAGTGAGTCTGGCTTAGATACGCAGTATTTT

j_gene: TRBJ2-2
d_gene: TRBD2
v_gene: TRBV30
abundance: NA
CDR3aa: CAWSPPLPGLAIGELFF
CDR3nt: TGTGCCTGGAGTCCACCTCTTCCGGGACTAGCGATCGGGGAGCTGTTTTTT

j_gene: TRBJ2-7
d_gene: NA
v_gene: TRBV6-5
abundance: once
CDR3aa: CASTFTGISYEQYF
CDR3nt: TGTGCCAGCACCTTCACAGGGATCTCCTACGAGCAGTACTTC

j_gene: TRBJ1-1
d_gene: NA
v_gene: TRBV19
abundance: NA
CDR3aa: CASKDKGNKNTEAFF
CDR3nt: TGTGCCAGTAAAGACAAGGGGAATAAGAACACTGAAGCTTTCTTT

j_gene: TRBJ1-2
d_gene: NA
v_gene: TRBV7-8
abundance: NA
CDR3aa: CASSSREWEYGYTF
CDR3nt: TGTGCCAGCAGCTCACGAGAGTGGGAGTATGGCTACACCTTC

j_gene: TRBJ2-2
d_gene: NA
v_gene: TRBV3-1/TRBV3-2
abundance: NA
CDR3aa: CASSQVSGGELFF
CDR3nt: TGTGCCAGCAGCCAAGTATCCGGGGGGGAGCTGTTTTTT

j_gene: TRBJ2-3
d_gene: TRBD2
v_gene: TRBV9
abundance: NA
CDR3aa: CASSVGLAGTDTQYF
CDR3nt: TGTGCCAGCAGCGTAGGGCTAGCGGGAACAGATACGCAGTATTTT

j_gene: TRBJ2-1
d_gene: NA
v_gene: TRBV5-1
abundance: NA
CDR3aa: CASSSETYNEQFF
CDR3nt: TGCGCCAGCAGCTCCGAGACATACAATGAGCAGTTCTTC

j_gene: TRBJ2-2
d_gene: NA
v_gene: TRBV10-2
abundance: NA
CDR3aa: CASNNRANTGELFF
CDR3nt: TGCGCCAGCAATAACAGGGCGAACACCGGGGAGCTGTTTTTT

j_gene: TRBJ2-2
d_gene: NA
v_gene: TRBV30
abundance: NA
CDR3aa: CAGLVERNTGELFF
CDR3nt: TGTGCCGGCCTAGTCGAAAGGAACACCGGGGAGCTGTTTTTT

j_gene: TRBJ1-5
d_gene: NA
v_gene: TRBV4-2
abundance: NA
CDR3aa: CASSQGRSNQPQHF
CDR3nt: TGTGCCAGCAGCCAAGGTAGATCGAATCAGCCCCAGCATTTT

j_gene: TRBJ2-1
d_gene: NA
v_gene: TRBV5-1
abundance: few
CDR3aa: CASSLEAGNPGNEQFF
CDR3nt: TGCGCCAGCAGCTTGGAGGCGGGAAACCCGGGAAATGAGCAGTTCTTC

j_gene: TRBJ2-3
d_gene: TRBD1
v_gene: TRBV18
abundance: NA
CDR3aa: CASSPRQGSPDTQYF
CDR3nt: TGTGCCAGCTCACCACGACAGGGTTCCCCAGATACGCAGTATTTT

j_gene: TRBJ1-2
d_gene: NA
v_gene: TRBV11-1
abundance: NA
CDR3aa: CASSFSRNYGYTF
CDR3nt: TGTGCCAGCAGCTTCTCCAGAAACTATGGCTACACCTTC

j_gene: TRBJ2-5
d_gene: NA
v_gene: TRBV19
abundance: NA
CDR3aa: CASKEDVQQETQYF
CDR3nt: TGTGCCAGTAAGGAGGACGTCCAACAAGAGACCCAGTACTTC

j_gene: TRBJ1-1
d_gene: NA
v_gene: TRBV6-1
abundance: NA
CDR3aa: CASSETTGYGTEAFF
CDR3nt: TGTGCCAGCAGTGAAACTACAGGGTACGGCACTGAAGCTTTCTTT

j_gene: TRBJ1-6
d_gene: NA
v_gene: TRBV5-4
abundance: few
CDR3aa: CASSLRGGGNSPLHF
CDR3nt: TGTGCCAGCAGCTTGCGGGGGGGCGGGAATTCACCCCTCCACTTT